The 23 T cell receptor beta chains below were found in one sample sequenced in a study of shared clonotypes between healthy human individuals. TCRdb keeps only in-frame clones here, not all; method: immunoSEQ multiplex PCR. The sample has roughly 2 million clones, roughly 94% seen once. The sample taken for sequencing was naive CD4+ T cells sorted from blood. The subset denotes: CD45RA+ positively selected. The receptors shown here come from a man younger than 30 in good health.

This rearrangement joins TRBV7-3 to TRBJ2-3, with unresolved D. V was trimmed by 2 bases and J by 2 bases, leaving 14 bases between them. From germline, CDR1 is SGHTA and CDR2 FQGTGA. CDR3 length: 16 amino acids. The CDR3 reads CASSLVGPPSTDTQYF. For the CDR3, the DNA is TGTGCCAGCAGCTTAGTTGGGCCCCCTTCCACAGATACGCAGTATTTT.

The chain links TRBV5-4 to TRBJ2-3; D gene ambiguous. Germline loops: CDR1 SGHNT, CDR2 YYREEE (reference sequence). The CDR3 length is 15 residues. The V and J ends lost 4 bases and 0 bases respectively, with 12 bases between them. CDR3 sequence reads: CASSPVGISTDTQYF. CDR3 DNA sequence: TGTGCCAGCAGCCCAGTGGGGATTAGCACAGATACGCAGTATTTT.

The table lists this clone with a count of one. The V and J genes are TRBV18 and TRBJ1-6, with 7 bases that match TRBD1. V trimming: 2 bases; J trimming: 10 bases; junction bases outside the gene matches: 8. The CDR3 spans 15 residues. Germline V CDR1 and CDR2: KGHSH, LQKENI. The DNA for the CDR3 is TGTGCCAGCTCACCAGACAGGGCCCTGGGGTCACCCCTCCACTTT. Its translation: CASSPDRALGSPLHF.

At least ten counts were recorded for this clone. Different DNA sequences within this sample yield the same CDR3. The V and J genes are TRBV4-1 and TRBJ1-5, with D possibly matching TRBD1 (5 bases). The V gene lost 0 bases and the J gene lost 6 bases, with 9 bases spanning the gap. The CDR3 consists of 14 residues. CDR1 is MGHRA and CDR2 is YSYEKL in the germline V gene. The CDR3 coding sequence is TGCGCCAGCAGCCAAGATTGGGGGGGTCAGCCCCAGCATTTT. It is translated as CASSQDWGGQPQHF.

This chain uses TRBV6-1 with TRBJ2-1; the D gene could be TRBD1 or TRBD2 (5 bases each). V lost 7 bases to trimming and J lost 9 bases, with 16 bases between them. There are 13 residues in the CDR3. Germline V gene data show CDR1 as MNHNS and CDR2 as SASEGT. The CDR3 loop reads CASMRGWEVEQFF. The CDR3 DNA sequence: TGTGCCAGCATGAGGGGCTGGGAAGTTGAGCAGTTCTTC.

Notes on this clone: The junction and the germline gene differ at one end; a read error may be behind it. The chain carries TRBV7-7 and TRBJ2-7, with a tentative D call TRBD1 (6 bases). This CDR3 is built from 14 residues. Germline V gene data show CDR1 as SSHAT and CDR2 as FNYEAQ (reference sequence). The CDR3 DNA follows: TGTGCTAGCAGCTCGACAGGTAAAATGGACGAGCAGTACTTC. Its translation: CASSSTGKMDEQYF.

This rearrangement joins TRBV2 to TRBJ2-7; D gene ambiguous. CDR3 length: 12 amino acids. V lost 6 bases, J lost 3 bases, and 9 bases lay in between. Germline CDR1 and CDR2: SNHLY and FYNNEI. The CDR3 bases are TGTGCCAGCAGCCAACGAGGCTACGAGCAGTACTTC. It specifies CASSQRGYEQYF.

The chain recombines TRBV29-1 with TRBJ2-5; 10 bases line up with TRBD1. CDR3 size: 15 residues. The ends lost 6 bases at V and 1 base at J; junction bases unmatched: 8. Germline V gene sequence: CDR1 SQVTM, CDR2 ANQGSEA. CDR3 amino acids: CSVAPGQGRQETQYF. The DNA for the CDR3 is TGCAGCGTCGCCCCGGGACAGGGGCGCCAAGAGACCCAGTACTTC.

This chain connects TRBV2 to TRBJ2-3; no clear D. The V and J ends lost 3 bases and 0 bases respectively, with 10 bases between them. CDR3 length: 15 amino acids. Germline assignment: CDR1 SNHLY and CDR2 FYNNEI. The CDR3 reads CASSDTRASTDTQYF. The CDR3 nucleotides read TGTGCCAGCAGTGATACCCGAGCTAGCACAGATACGCAGTATTTT. The full variable domain, its missing parts supplied by reference TRBV2 and TRBJ2-3, is EPEVTQTPSHQVTQMGQEVILRCVPISNHLYFYWYRQILGQKVEFLVSFYNNEISEKSEIFDDQFSVERPDGSNFTLKIRSTKLEDSAMYFCASSDTRASTDTQYFGPGTRLTVL.

The CDR3 sequence: CSVVQDWGNTEAFF. The CDR3, as DNA: TGCAGCGTGGTACAAGACTGGGGGAACACTGAAGCTTTCTTT. The genes are TRBV29-1 and TRBJ1-1; no clear D gene. With 6 bases removed from V and 1 base from J, the gap between germline ends came to 15 bases. This CDR3 is 14 amino acids long. The germline gives CDR1 SQVTM, CDR2 ANQGSEA.

For the CDR3, the DNA is TGTGCCAGCTCACCAGCCCTCCCGAGGGCCGACGAGCAGTACTTC. Protein: CASSPALPRADEQYF. The V call is TRBV18, the J call TRBJ2-7; D is perhaps TRBD2 (5 bases). Germline assignment: CDR1 KGHSH and CDR2 LQKENI. The V gene lost 2 bases and the J gene lost 5 bases, with 16 bases spanning the gap. The CDR3 length is 15 residues.

The chain employs TRBV18 and TRBJ2-5; TRBD1 might be the D (5 bases). V was cut by 0 bases and J by 5 bases, with 13 bases left in between. This CDR3 comprises 15 residues. Looked up from germline, CDR1 is KGHSH and CDR2 is LQKENI. The CDR3 coding sequence is TGTGCCAGCTCACCACCGGTCAGGGAAGGGGAGACCCAGTACTTC. Translation gives CASSPPVREGETQYF.

The chain couples TRBV13 to TRBJ1-1; TRBD1 is a possible D gene (5 bases). The V and J ends lost 0 bases and 7 bases respectively, with 9 bases between them. This CDR3 is 13 amino acids long. Germline values: CDR1 PRHDT, CDR2 FYEKMQ (reference sequence). Here the CDR3 reads CASSLGGLGEAFF. As DNA, the CDR3 is TGTGCCAGCAGCTTAGGGGGGCTAGGTGAAGCTTTCTTT.

With respect to this clone: Other nucleotide sequences in the sample specify the same CDR3. V is TRBV9 and J is TRBJ2-2; tentatively, D is TRBD2 (5 bases). The CDR3 totals 14 residues. With 2 bases removed from V and 0 bases from J, the gap between germline ends came to 5 bases. The germline V gene encodes CDR1 SGDLS and CDR2 YYNGEE. For the CDR3, the DNA is TGTGCCAGCAGCGTTAGCGCGAACACCGGGGAGCTGTTTTTT. Translating gives CASSVSANTGELFF.

As to this clone: In the same sample, other DNA sequences code for this CDR3. The rearrangement uses TRBV5-1 and TRBJ2-7; possible D gene TRBD1, 5 bases. The germline CDR1 and CDR2 sequences are SGHRS and YFSETQ. The CDR3 is made up of 13 amino acids. V shed 0 bases and J shed 5 bases, with 9 bases lying between them. In nucleotides, the CDR3 is TGCGCCAGCAGCTTGGGGCAGGGTAACGAGCAGTACTTC. Translation gives CASSLGQGNEQYF.

The gene calls are TRBV5-1 and TRBJ2-3, with 8 bases that match TRBD1. Germline values: CDR1 SGHRS, CDR2 YFSETQ. This CDR3 is 17 amino acids long. V was clipped by 2 bases and J by 0 bases; unmatched bases: 8. For the CDR3, the DNA is TGCGCCAGCAGCTTACCTACAGGGGGGACTAGCACAGATACGCAGTATTTT. Translation gives CASSLPTGGTSTDTQYF.

The rearrangement uses TRBV5-6 and TRBJ2-2; no reliable D call. The V gene lost 2 bases and the J gene lost 5 bases, with 7 bases spanning the gap. Germline-derived CDR1 and CDR2 are SGHDT and YYEEEE. The CDR3 sequence is 13 residues long. This CDR3 reads CASSFPTTGELFF. The CDR3, as DNA: TGTGCCAGCAGCTTTCCTACAACCGGGGAGCTGTTTTTT.

The rearrangement links TRBV7-9 to TRBJ1-1, with 7 bases aligning to TRBD1. The CDR3 loop spans 15 amino acids. The J segment lost 4 bases and the V segment lost 5 bases, leaving 10 bases of the junction unmatched. Germline V gene lookup returns CDR1 SEHNR and CDR2 FQNEAQ (reference sequence). As DNA, the CDR3 is TGTGCCAGCAGCACTGGACAGGCAGTCTTCACTGAAGCTTTCTTT. As protein: CASSTGQAVFTEAFF.

The V gene is TRBV7-3, the J gene TRBJ2-6; D unresolved. The V end was cut by 6 bases, the J end by 0 bases, with 9 bases between. Germline V gene lookup returns CDR1 SGHTA and CDR2 FQGTGA. The CDR3 is made up of 15 amino acids. The CDR3 DNA reads as TGTGCCAGCAGTCAGGAAGCCTCTGGGGCCAACGTCCTGACTTTC. Translated: CASSQEASGANVLTF.

V is TRBV9 and J is TRBJ2-2; no firm D call. Germline CDR1 reads SGDLS; CDR2 reads YYNGEE. The V end lost 5 bases, the J end lost 7 bases, and 9 bases lay between the germline ends. The CDR3 has 12 amino acids. CDR3 coding DNA: TGTGCCAGCAGTGAAGTAGGCGGGGAGCTGTTTTTT. This translates into CASSEVGGELFF.

The sample holds one count of this clone. The chain uses TRBV29-1 and TRBJ1-2; 7 bases fit TRBD1. J was trimmed by 4 bases and V by 6 bases; bases with no gene match: 8. The germline V gene has CDR1 SQVTM and CDR2 ANQGSEA. The length of the CDR3 is 13 residues. In nucleotides, the CDR3 is TGCAGCGTAGCGACAGGGACCGGCTATGGCTACACCTTC. Encoded protein: CSVATGTGYGYTF.

The chain is built from TRBV6-5 and TRBJ1-2; D is undetermined. CDR3 length: 15 amino acids. V lost 0 bases to trimming and J lost 4 bases, with 12 bases between them. Germline loops: CDR1 MNHEY, CDR2 SVGAGI. The CDR3 sequence: CASSYSMSGSYGYTF. The CDR3 coding sequence is TGTGCCAGCAGTTACTCGATGTCGGGCTCCTATGGCTACACCTTC.

The CDR3 loop reads CASSVGQGIYNEQFF. The CDR3 DNA reads TGTGCCAGCAGCGTAGGACAGGGGATTTACAATGAGCAGTTCTTC. The V call is TRBV9, the J call TRBJ2-1, with 8 bases fitting TRBD1. J gave up 4 bases and V 0 bases, and 3 bases lay outside the gene matches. This CDR3 comprises 15 residues. The V gene's germline CDR1 is SGDLS and CDR2 YYNGEE.